The 20 T cell receptor beta chains below were found in one sample sequenced in a study of CD8 T cells in Susac syndrome. The RNA input was about 0.5 to 1 ug, and it was reverse transcribed with random hexamers. MiXCR, applied by TCRdb to the immunoSEQ multiplex PCR reads, yields one record per CDR3 protein. The data contain a few hundred thousand distinct CDR3 sequences, just over 90% of them seen just once; the ten biggest clones take up around 0.072%. The specimen sequenced was CD4+ T cells from PBMCs. The source of these receptors is a human donor with multiple sclerosis.

V and J are TRBV20-1 and TRBJ2-3; D ambiguous. Germline V gene data show CDR1 as DFQATT and CDR2 as SNEGSKA (reference sequence). The CDR3 length is 13 residues. The V gene lost 5 bases and the J gene lost 2 bases, with 11 bases spanning the gap. The CDR3 spells CSAEKETTDTQYF. DNA for the CDR3: TGCAGTGCTGAAAAAGAGACCACAGATACGCAGTATTTT.

This clonotype was picked up one time. The chain joins TRBV29-1 to TRBJ1-1; TRBD1 aligns across 10 bases. The CDR3 covers 14 residues. The germline V gene has CDR1 SQVTM and CDR2 ANQGSEA. V shed 7 bases, J shed 0 bases, and the junction held 5 bases outside the gene matches. The CDR3 region has the DNA TGCAGCGCAGGGACAGGGGATATGAACACTGAAGCTTTCTTT. It is translated as CSAGTGDMNTEAFF.

This chain joins TRBV7-2 and TRBJ2-4; 12 nucleotides match TRBD2. The V gene end was trimmed by 1 base and the J gene end by 0 bases; junction bases not matched to a gene: 7. The CDR3 runs to 19 residues. Germline CDR1 reads SGHTA; CDR2 reads FQGNSA. The CDR3 nucleotides read TGTGCCAGCAGCTTAGTTACCCTAGCGGGGGGGGTAGCCAAAAACATTCAGTACTTC. Residues: CASSLVTLAGGVAKNIQYF.

The chain uses TRBV9 and TRBJ1-2; D unclear. The ends were cut back, 5 bases at V and 2 bases at J, with 19 bases in the middle. In germline, CDR1 is SGDLS, CDR2 YYNGEE. The CDR3 covers 16 residues. CDR3 sequence (DNA): TGTGCCAGCAGAGCTCCCGGGTCACCTAAGAACTATGGCTACACCTTC. Its translation: CASRAPGSPKNYGYTF.

This rearrangement joins TRBV5-4 to TRBJ2-5; tentative D call: TRBD2 (6 bases). The CDR3 has 15 amino acids. CDR1 is SGHNT, CDR2 YYREEE, per germline (reference sequence). V lost 4 bases and J lost 5, with 18 bases in between. CDR3 sequence (DNA): TGTGCCAGCAGCGAGGGACTTGGGGATGGGGAGACCCAGTACTTC. Amino acids: CASSEGLGDGETQYF.

The chain recombines TRBV12-3 or TRBV12-4 with TRBJ1-1; D possibly corresponds to TRBD1 (6 bases). The CDR3 runs 16 residues. Deletions cut 0 bases from V and 5 bases from J, with 16 bases between. The CDR3: CASSLAYSGVKTEAFF. The CDR3 DNA sequence: TGTGCCAGCAGTTTAGCGTATTCAGGGGTAAAAACTGAAGCTTTCTTT.

This clonotype was found once. The chain joins TRBV11-2 to TRBJ2-1, with unresolved D. The CDR3 loop spans 12 amino acids. The V end was cut by 2 bases, the J end by 12 bases, with 11 bases between. Germline CDR1 reads SGHAT; CDR2 reads FQNNGV. CDR3 loop: CASSLSLITQFF. CDR3 in DNA: TGTGCCAGCAGCTTAAGTCTTATAACGCAGTTCTTC. The variable domain in full, with the rest retrieved from reference TRBV11-2 and TRBJ2-1, is EAGVAQSPRYKIIEKRQSVAFWCNPISGHATLYWYQQILGQGPKLLIQFQNNGVVDDSQLPKDRFSAERLKGVDSTLKIQPAKLEDSAVYLCASSLSLITQFFGPGTRLTVL.

This clonotype was counted once. This chain connects TRBV20-1 to TRBJ1-6, with D maybe TRBD1 (5 bases). The CDR3 loop spans 13 amino acids. Germline CDR1 reads DFQATT; CDR2 reads SNEGSKA (reference sequence). Trimming took off 4 bases at V and 9 bases at J, with 13 bases between the two ends. The DNA for the CDR3 is TGCAGTGCTAAAGCGCAGGGTGGTTCACCCCTCCACTTT. It translates to CSAKAQGGSPLHF.

V usage is TRBV5-1 and J usage is TRBJ2-5; D gene ambiguous. This CDR3 spans 13 amino acids. Trimming stripped 0 bases from V and 1 base from J, with 4 bases between. CDR1 and CDR2 from the germline V gene are SGHRS and YFSETQ. CDR3 sequence reads: CASSLVVQETQYF. The CDR3 region has the DNA TGCGCCAGCAGCTTGGTTGTCCAAGAGACCCAGTACTTC.

This clonotype has just one count. This chain joins TRBV4-1 and TRBJ1-2; D unclear. The CDR3 consists of 14 residues. Germline CDR1 reads MGHRA; CDR2 reads YSYEKL. V dropped 3 bases and J dropped 7 bases, with 15 bases sitting between them. The CDR3 DNA reads as TGCGCCAGCAGCCATCCGGGTAGTCGGAGTGGCTACACCTTC. Residues: CASSHPGSRSGYTF.

This sequence joins TRBV5-1 and TRBJ2-5; a weak D match, TRBD1 (6 bases). Deletions cut 0 bases from V and 1 base from J, with 19 bases between. In germline, CDR1 is SGHRS, CDR2 YFSETQ. The CDR3 extends over 18 amino acids. The CDR3 region is CASSLANSRGQFQETQYF. The DNA of the CDR3 is TGCGCCAGCAGCTTGGCCAATTCCCGGGGACAATTCCAAGAGACCCAGTACTTC.

The chain employs TRBV5-1 and TRBJ1-4; 8 positions match TRBD1. The J segment lost 3 bases and the V segment lost 0 bases, leaving 1 base of the junction unmatched. This CDR3 comprises 15 residues. Germline-derived CDR1 and CDR2 are SGHRS and YFSETQ. The CDR3 region has the DNA TGCGCCAGCAGCTTGGGGACAGGGCCTAATGAAAAACTGTTTTTT. This gives the protein CASSLGTGPNEKLFF.

This chain joins TRBV6-1 and TRBJ2-2, with TRBD1 matching over 11 bases. Per the germline V gene, CDR1 is MNHNS and CDR2 is SASEGT. This CDR3 has 16 amino acids. Losses at the gene ends were 5 bases for V and 6 bases for J; bases not matched to a gene: 8. CDR3: CASSTPGQGGPGELFF. The CDR3 DNA reads as TGTGCCAGCAGTACACCGGGACAGGGGGGCCCCGGGGAGCTGTTTTTT.

This clonotype was detected once. The genes are TRBV6-6 and TRBJ1-1; D gene unclear. V dropped 1 base and J dropped 1 base, with 13 bases sitting between them. Germline-derived CDR1 and CDR2 are MNHNY and SVGAGI (reference sequence). CDR3 length: 16 residues. CDR3: CASSYFERAGNTEAFF. CDR3 DNA: TGTGCCAGCAGTTACTTCGAGAGGGCCGGGAACACTGAAGCTTTCTTT.

This rearrangement joins TRBV20-1 to TRBJ1-1; 7 positions agree with TRBD1. The germline V gene encodes CDR1 DFQATT and CDR2 SNEGSKA (reference sequence). CDR3 size: 16 residues. V lost 5 bases to trimming and J lost 5 bases; unmatched junction nucleotides: 17. The CDR3 here is CSADSTTGTVETEAFF. In DNA form, the CDR3 reads TGCAGTGCTGATTCTACAACCGGGACAGTTGAGACTGAAGCTTTCTTT.

Details on this clonotype: The junction and the germline gene differ at one end; a read error may be behind it. V and J are TRBV3-1 and TRBJ1-2; D unresolved. Germline-derived CDR1 and CDR2 are LGHDT and YNNKEL (reference sequence). CDR3 size: 14 residues. CDR3 amino acids: CASSQDFRLEGYIF. The CDR3 DNA sequence: TGTGCCAGCAGCCAAGATTTCCGGTTAGAAGGCTACATCTTC.

The rearrangement joins TRBV6-1 to TRBJ2-7; 7 bases line up with TRBD1. Germline V gene lookup returns CDR1 MNHNS and CDR2 SASEGT. There are 14 residues in the CDR3. The V and J ends lost 7 bases and 2 bases, in that order; junction bases with no gene match: 8. The CDR3: CASMVDRAAYEQYF. In DNA, the CDR3 is TGTGCCAGCATGGTAGACAGGGCCGCCTACGAGCAGTACTTC.

The V call is TRBV7-8, the J call TRBJ2-7; perhaps TRBD1 as D (5 bases). The CDR3 has 13 residues. The V end was cut by 7 bases, the J end by 2 bases, with 12 bases between. The germline V gene has CDR1 SGHVS and CDR2 FQNEAQ. The CDR3 reads CASMAVGAYEQYV. The DNA of the CDR3 is TGTGCCAGCATGGCGGTAGGGGCCTACGAGCAGTACGTC.

The chain employs TRBV2 and TRBJ2-7, with D uncertain. Trimming removed 7 bases at V and 0 bases at J, with 7 bases between. Germline V gives CDR1 SNHLY, CDR2 FYNNEI. This CDR3 is 12 amino acids long. The DNA of the CDR3 is TGTGCCAGCACTGTAGGCTCCTACGAGCAGTACGTC. Its protein product is CASTVGSYEQYV.

The J gene is TRBJ2-6, the V gene TRBV6-2 or TRBV6-3, with D perhaps TRBD1 (5 bases). The CDR3 totals 15 residues. Germline V gene sequence: CDR1 MNHEY, CDR2 SVGEGT. V shed 5 bases and J shed 6 bases, with 14 bases lying between them. DNA of the CDR3: TGTGCCAGCAGTAGGGGCCGCCTCGAGGCCAACGTCCTGACTTTC. It encodes CASSRGRLEANVLTF.